This T cell receptor (beta chain) was recovered during a study of T cell responses to AZD1222 COVID-19 vaccine. Study conclusions and caveats: Just a handful of people given AZD1222 tested seropositive at baseline. Spike-specific TCR breadth and depth both grew after two AZD1222 doses. The donors showed a predominance of white British ancestry and of females, with possible underestimation of clonal diversity.

The CDR3 extends over 15 amino acids. Germline CDR1 is MNHEY and CDR2 is SVGAGI. The V segment lost 6 bases and the J segment 4 bases; nucleotides outside the gene matches: 10. Repertoires were generated with immunoSEQ multiplex PCR, while TCRdb's copy carries only in-frame clones and drops some. Of approximately 170,000 clones in the sample, approximately 90% were seen once. Notes on this clone: The antigen is undetermined.

This receptor was taken from an adult who received the AZD1222 COVID-19 vaccine. The chain is built from TRBV6-5 and TRBJ1-2; 8 nucleotides line up with TRBD1. Sequenced here: peripheral blood, sampled 28 days after the second AZD1222 dose. Here the CDR3 DNA reads TGTGCCAGCAGACAGGGGGAAGGAGCGGGCTATGGCTACACCTTC. This gives the protein CASRQGEGAGYGYTF.